This T cell receptor beta chain was identified during a study of blood T cell repertoires in COVID-19. About the research overall: Samples came from the United States, Italy and Spain, spanning acute and convalescent COVID-19. In each case, the material was cDNA or gDNA derived from T cells, B-cell-depleted T cells, or PBMCs.

Assay used: immunoSEQ multiplex PCR; TCRdb lists only in-frame clones, some missing. The sample lists about 360,000 clones, approximately 91% occurring once. V shed 0 bases and J 14 bases; nucleotides not matched to a gene: 3. CDR3 length: 13 residues. Germline CDR1 reads SNHLY; CDR2 reads FYNNEI. The TCR comes from a woman in her 40s with acute COVID-19. This chain connects TRBV2 to TRBJ2-3, with 12 bases fitting TRBD1. Sequenced sample: PBMCs or T cells enriched from blood (not recorded which). The CDR3 sequence is CASSEARDRGRYF. For the CDR3, the DNA is TGTGCCAGCAGTGAAGCGAGGGACAGGGGGCGGTATTTT. The complete variable domain, with remaining parts taken from reference TRBV2 and TRBJ2-3, reads EPEVTQTPSHQVTQMGQEVILRCVPISNHLYFYWYRQILGQKVEFLVSFYNNEISEKSEIFDDQFSVERPDGSNFTLKIRSTKLEDSAMYFCASSEARDRGRYFGPGTRLTVL.